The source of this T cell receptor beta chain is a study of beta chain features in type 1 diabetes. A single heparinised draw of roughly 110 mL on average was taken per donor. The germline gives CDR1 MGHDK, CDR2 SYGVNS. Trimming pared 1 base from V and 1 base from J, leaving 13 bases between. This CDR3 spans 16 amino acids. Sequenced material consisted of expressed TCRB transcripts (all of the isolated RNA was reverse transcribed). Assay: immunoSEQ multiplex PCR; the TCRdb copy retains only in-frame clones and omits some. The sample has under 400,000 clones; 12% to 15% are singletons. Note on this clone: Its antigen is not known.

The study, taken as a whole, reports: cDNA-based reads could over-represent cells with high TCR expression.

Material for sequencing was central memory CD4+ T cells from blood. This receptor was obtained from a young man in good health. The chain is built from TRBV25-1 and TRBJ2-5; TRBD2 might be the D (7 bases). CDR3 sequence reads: CASSEWRAGAQETQYF. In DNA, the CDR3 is TGTGCCAGCAGTGAATGGAGGGCGGGGGCCCAAGAGACCCAGTACTTC.